This is a list of T cell receptor beta chains from one sample in a study of T cells in Graves' hyperthyroidism and ophthalmopathy. A single record per CDR3 protein comes from TCRdb applying MiXCR to the multiplex PCR reads. The sample includes roughly 630,000 distinct CDR3 sequences, 15% to 18% of them seen just once. The sequencing sample was made of blood. The receptors were sampled from a woman aged 25-40 years with Graves' hyperthyroidism. The CDR3 runs from the conserved cysteine through the conserved F or W. Each record gives: clone size, V gene, CDR3 protein. Expanded clones get a size class; other rows say once, few or many, or leave the size out.

clone size: many
V gene: TRBV20-1
CDR3 protein: CSAAGTINSYNEQFF

clone size: many
V gene: TRBV2
CDR3 protein: CASSEGTLAGVNEQYF

clone size: few
V gene: TRBV4-3
CDR3 protein: CASSQGPPASYNSPLHF

clone size: many
V gene: TRBV6-1
CDR3 protein: CASGGGYEQYF

clone size: few
V gene: TRBV10-3
CDR3 protein: CAIKGGTSGILDEQFF

clone size: few
V gene: TRBV4-3
CDR3 protein: CASSQDVGTASSGNTIYF

clone size: many
V gene: TRBV24-1
CDR3 protein: CATSEPGLDHNEQFF

clone size: NA
V gene: TRBV3-1
CDR3 protein: CASSQVQTLGAFF

clone size: NA
V gene: TRBV29-1
CDR3 protein: CSVEDPGHLSIGEAFF

clone size: few
V gene: TRBV27
CDR3 protein: CASSLVGGLQYF

clone size: many
V gene: TRBV28
CDR3 protein: CASRSSETQYF

clone size: NA
V gene: TRBV12-3/TRBV12-4
CDR3 protein: CASSYFTGSAGANNEQFF

clone size: many
V gene: TRBV20-1
CDR3 protein: CSATGTSGRESYEQYF

clone size: many
V gene: TRBV7-2
CDR3 protein: CASRAAGEKLFF

clone size: few
V gene: TRBV5-1
CDR3 protein: CASSLAVGDGGGPEAFF

clone size: NA
V gene: TRBV9
CDR3 protein: CASSVSPGGITDTQYF

clone size: many
V gene: TRBV2
CDR3 protein: CASRPRESPYNEQFF

clone size: NA
V gene: TRBV20-1
CDR3 protein: CSAREGGRGLAGGKYNEQFF

clone size: few
V gene: TRBV19
CDR3 protein: CASSPEGQGGLRAETQYF

clone size: many
V gene: TRBV20-1
CDR3 protein: CSGVGQGVSYNEQFF

clone size: many
V gene: TRBV20-1
CDR3 protein: CSAQTTAGSSYEQYF

clone size: many
V gene: TRBV4-1
CDR3 protein: CASGGGDENTEAFF

clone size: few
V gene: TRBV4-1
CDR3 protein: CASSLVAGALHREQFF

clone size: NA
V gene: TRBV27
CDR3 protein: CASSLSVASKGETQYF

clone size: NA
V gene: TRBV27
CDR3 protein: CASTNWGRSSYNEQFF